This T cell receptor (beta chain) emerged from a study of blood T cell repertoires in COVID-19. At the level of the study: From T cells, B-cell-depleted T cells, or PBMCs came the material, which was cDNA or gDNA.

Method: immunoSEQ multiplex PCR; TCRdb's copy keeps in-frame clones and lacks some. The sample shows about 420,000 clones, 70% to 90% of them seen only once. After removal of 0 bases from V and 8 bases from J, the junction contained 7 bases not matched to a gene. From germline, CDR1 is MNHEY and CDR2 SVGAGI. This CDR3 is built from 16 residues. Seattle cases were enrolled at active infection and followed longitudinally. V is TRBV6-5 and J is TRBJ2-2; the match to TRBD2 covers 9 bases. The sequenced material came from peripheral blood. The source is a man between 18 and 35 years old with COVID-19, enrolled during active disease. The CDR3 reads CASSYSTFSGGGELFF. The CDR3 nucleotides read TGTGCCAGCAGTTACTCGACTTTTAGCGGGGGAGGGGAGCTGTTTTTT.